The next 4 T cell receptor beta chains were all read from a single sample in a study of shared clonotypes between healthy human individuals. Here immunoSEQ multiplex PCR was the method, and the copy in TCRdb shows in-frame clones only, minus some. The sample holds about 800,000 clones, approximately 97% seen once. Naive CD8 isolation took CD45RO-negative cells positively selected for CCR7 and excluded terminally differentiated effector memory CD45RA+ cells. The sequenced sample was naive CD8+ T cells sorted from blood. The receptors stem from a man aged 30 to 45 in good health.

V usage is TRBV14 and J usage is TRBJ2-3, with 13 bases lining up with TRBD2. There are 16 residues in the CDR3. Germline CDR1 is SGHDN and CDR2 is FVKESK. V shed 4 bases and J 2 bases; nucleotides not matched to a gene: 3. In nucleotides, the CDR3 is TGTGCCAGCAGCCCGGGACTAGCGGGATACACAGATACGCAGTATTTT. It encodes CASSPGLAGYTDTQYF.

The chain recombines TRBV28 with TRBJ1-2; tentative D call: TRBD1 (5 bases). Germline loops: CDR1 MDHEN, CDR2 SYDVKM. V lost 6 bases to trimming and J lost 7 bases, with 15 bases between them. This CDR3 comprises 13 residues. CDR3 nucleotide sequence: TGTGCCAGCAGACCGCGGGGCCCAGTTGGCTACACCTTC. It encodes CASRPRGPVGYTF.

The chain joins TRBV5-1 to TRBJ2-7; D is unresolved. The CDR3 runs to 12 residues. V lost 4 bases and J lost 4, with 9 bases in between. CDR1 and CDR2 (germline): SGHRS, YFSETQ. CDR3 amino acids: CASSGLTYEQYF. Here the CDR3 DNA reads TGCGCCAGCAGCGGCCTGACTTACGAGCAGTACTTC. Full variable domain (rest looked up from reference TRBV5-1 and TRBJ2-7): KAGVTQTPRYLIKTRGQQVTLSCSPISGHRSVSWYQQTPGQGLQFLFEYFSETQRNKGNFPGRFSGRQFSNSRSEMNVSTLELGDSALYLCASSGLTYEQYFGPGTRLTVT.

Note on this clone: The sample contains more than one DNA sequence encoding this CDR3. The V and J genes are TRBV25-1 and TRBJ2-7, with D unclear. Between the trimmed V and J ends, which lost 4 bases and 1 base, there was a span of 5 bases. Per the germline V gene, CDR1 is MGHDK and CDR2 is SYGVNS. There are 12 residues in the CDR3. The CDR3 DNA follows: TGTGCCAGCAGTGGGCCGTCCTACGAGCAGTACTTC. Residues: CASSGPSYEQYF.